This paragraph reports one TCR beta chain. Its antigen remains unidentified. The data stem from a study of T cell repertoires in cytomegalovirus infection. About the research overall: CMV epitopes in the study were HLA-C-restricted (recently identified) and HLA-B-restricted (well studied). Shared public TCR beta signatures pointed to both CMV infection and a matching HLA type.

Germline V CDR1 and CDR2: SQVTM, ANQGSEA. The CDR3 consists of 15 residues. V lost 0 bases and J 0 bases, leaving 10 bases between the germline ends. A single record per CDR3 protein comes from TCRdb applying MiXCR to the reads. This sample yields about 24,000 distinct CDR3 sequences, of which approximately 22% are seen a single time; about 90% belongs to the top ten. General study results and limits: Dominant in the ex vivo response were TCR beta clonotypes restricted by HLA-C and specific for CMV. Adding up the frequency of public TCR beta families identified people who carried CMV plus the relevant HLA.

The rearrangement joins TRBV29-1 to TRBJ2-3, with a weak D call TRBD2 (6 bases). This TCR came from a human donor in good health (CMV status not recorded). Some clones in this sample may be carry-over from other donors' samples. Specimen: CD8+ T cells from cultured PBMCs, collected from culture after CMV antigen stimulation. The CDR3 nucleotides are TGCAGCGTTGAAGATCTCGGGACTAGCACAGATACGCAGTATTTT. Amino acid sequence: CSVEDLGTSTDTQYF.